This is a list of T cell receptor beta chains from one sample in a study of a mutant IDH1 vaccine in newly diagnosed glioma. TCRdb keeps only in-frame clones here, not all; method: immunoSEQ multiplex PCR. Found here are under 65,000 clones, 75% to 90% of them singletons; the top ten hold about 6%. Their antigens are not known. The input for sequencing was PBMCs, taken from a glioma patient whose treatment included an IDH1 peptide vaccine. Receptors originate from a man aged 45-65 years with glioma. Both conserved end residues are part of each CDR3. The D gene is left open where the match is weak. The size field is filled for only some rows; it gives once, few, many or a size class.

TRBJ2-7,NA,TRBV7-9,once,TGTGCCAGCAGCTTAGTGTACGGCTACGAGCAGTACTTC,CASSLVYGYEQYF
TRBJ2-5,NA,TRBV2,NA,TGTGCCAGCAGTGAAGCGAGGGGGGTGTCTGGGGAGACCCAGTACTTC,CASSEARGVSGETQYF
TRBJ2-3,TRBD2,TRBV5-6,NA,TGTGCCAGCAGCTTGGTTTGGGTAGCGGGAGTGGCAGATACGCAGTATTTT,CASSLVWVAGVADTQYF
TRBJ2-7,TRBD2,TRBV2,NA,TGTGCCAGCAGTGAGTGGGGCGGGAGGTACCCCGAAAGCTCCTACGAGCAGTACTTC,CASSEWGGRYPESSYEQYF
TRBJ1-4,NA,TRBV28,NA,TGTGCCAGCAGCCGGGCCGGGCCCTCAATTGAAAAACTGTTTTTT,CASSRAGPSIEKLFF
TRBJ2-5,NA,TRBV5-4,NA,TGTGCCAGCAGGAGAACAGGGGGGGAAGAGACCCAGTACTTC,CASRRTGGEETQYF
TRBJ2-7,NA,TRBV5-4,NA,TGTGCCAGCAGCAAGGACACCGAGCAGTACTTC,CASSKDTEQYF
TRBJ2-1,NA,TRBV9,NA,TGTGCCAGCAGCGTGGGCCGGGGCCAGGACTACAATGAGCAGTTCTTC,CASSVGRGQDYNEQFF
TRBJ1-1,NA,TRBV2,NA,TGTGCCGGAACCAGTGGGGTCGGGACTGAAGCTTTCTTT,CAGTSGVGTEAFF
TRBJ2-1,NA,TRBV7-9,NA,TGTGCCAGCAGCCCCTCTGCCGATGAGCAGTTCTTC,CASSPSADEQFF
TRBJ2-2,NA,TRBV28,NA,TGTGCCAGCAGTTCCCAGGGGGGGGGAACCGGGGAGCTGTTTTTT,CASSSQGGGTGELFF
TRBJ1-5,NA,TRBV10-2,NA,TGCGCCAGCCGGGTGGGGTCGAATCAGCCCCAGCATTTT,CASRVGSNQPQHF
TRBJ2-6,NA,TRBV4-3,NA,TGCGCCAGCAGCCAAGACCTACAGGGCACTGGGGCCAACGTCCTGACTTTC,CASSQDLQGTGANVLTF
TRBJ2-3,NA,TRBV4-1,NA,TGCGCCAGCAGCCAATCCCTGGGGACCTCAGATACGCAGTATTTT,CASSQSLGTSDTQYF
TRBJ2-5,TRBD2,TRBV5-1,NA,TGCGCCAGCAGCTTGGTGCGGGGGGCGGAAGAGACCCAGTACTTC,CASSLVRGAEETQYF
TRBJ2-5,NA,TRBV6-1,NA,TGTGCCAGCAGTCCACCGGTCCGAGGGGTCGAGACCCAGTACTTC,CASSPPVRGVETQYF
TRBJ1-2,TRBD1,TRBV6-5,NA,TGTGCCAGCAGCCCTTTTGGGACAGACTACTATGGCTACACCTTC,CASSPFGTDYYGYTF
TRBJ2-7,NA,TRBV5-6,NA,TGTGCCAGCAGCTTGCTGTCAGTGAGCTCCTACGAGCAGTACTTC,CASSLLSVSSYEQYF
TRBJ2-7,NA,TRBV4-1,NA,TGCGCCAGCAGCCAAGATTCCCTAGGGCGGATCTACGAGCAGTACTTC,CASSQDSLGRIYEQYF
TRBJ1-1,TRBD1,TRBV5-1,NA,TGCGCCAGCAGTTACTTGGGACAGGTGGGGACTGAAGCTTTCTTT,CASSYLGQVGTEAFF
TRBJ1-2,NA,TRBV7-9,few,TGTGCCAGCTGGGGGGGATTTAATGGCTACACCTTC,CASWGGFNGYTF
TRBJ1-2,NA,TRBV2,NA,TGTGCCAGCAGTGAGACGGCCGCTGGCTACACCTTC,CASSETAAGYTF
TRBJ2-7,NA,TRBV11-3,NA,TGTGCCAGCAGCTTGCACCGAGGCGCCTACGAGCAGTACTTC,CASSLHRGAYEQYF
TRBJ1-1,NA,TRBV27,NA,TGTGCCAGCAGTTTATATGGCATATTAAACACTGAAGCTTTCTTT,CASSLYGILNTEAFF
TRBJ2-3,TRBD2,TRBV7-8,NA,TGTGCCAGCAGCCCCCGGACTAGCGGGGGGGTGGATACGCAGTATTTT,CASSPRTSGGVDTQYF
TRBJ1-4,NA,TRBV7-6,NA,TGTGCCAGCAGCCGGTGGGGTGAAAAACTGTTTTTT,CASSRWGEKLFF
TRBJ2-5,NA,TRBV2,NA,TGTGCCAGCAGCTACGGGACACTAGTACTAGAAAAAGAAGAGACCCAGTACTTC,CASSYGTLVLEKEETQYF
TRBJ2-1,TRBD2,TRBV27,NA,TGTGCCAGCAGTCCTCGGGGGGACGCCTACAATGAGCAGTTCTTC,CASSPRGDAYNEQFF
TRBJ2-2,NA,TRBV9,NA,TGTGCCAGCAGCGCGAGGGCCCTGAACACCGGGGAGCTGTTTTTT,CASSARALNTGELFF
TRBJ2-2,NA,TRBV5-4,NA,TGTGCCAGCAGCAGAACAGGGAGGACCGGGGAGCTGTTTTTT,CASSRTGRTGELFF
TRBJ1-2,TRBD1,TRBV29-1,NA,TGCAGCGTTGGAGGGACAGACTATGGCTACACCTTC,CSVGGTDYGYTF
TRBJ1-3,NA,TRBV9,NA,TGTGCCAGTAGCCTCTCCGGAAACACCATATATTTT,CASSLSGNTIYF
TRBJ1-3,NA,TRBV2,NA,TGTGCCAGCAGTAAGGATCAAGCCGCCGGAAACACCATATATTTT,CASSKDQAAGNTIYF
TRBJ2-1,TRBD2,TRBV6-1,NA,TGTGCCAGCAGTGAAGGGGGGGGTGAGCAGTTCTTC,CASSEGGGEQFF
TRBJ2-7,NA,TRBV6-1,few,TGTGCCAGCAGTGACGGACACGAGCAGTACTTC,CASSDGHEQYF
TRBJ2-1,NA,TRBV18,NA,TGTGCCAGCTCAACGGGGGGCGGAGTCAGGGAGCAGTTCTTC,CASSTGGGVREQFF
TRBJ2-7,NA,TRBV19,NA,TGTGCCAGTAAGAGAGAGGGCGGTTTCTCCCTTTACGAGCAGTACTTC,CASKREGGFSLYEQYF
TRBJ1-4,NA,TRBV7-2,few,TGTGCCAGCAGCCCAGGCGCCAATGAAAAACTGTTTTTT,CASSPGANEKLFF
TRBJ1-3,NA,TRBV7-8,NA,TGTGCCAGCAGCCCATATAGAATCTTAACGGGACTCTCTGGAAACACCATATATTTT,CASSPYRILTGLSGNTIYF
TRBJ2-1,TRBD2,TRBV28,NA,TGTGCCAGCCAAACTGGACTAGCGGGAGGTACCACCAATGAGCAGTTCTTC,CASQTGLAGGTTNEQFF
TRBJ2-7,NA,TRBV7-2,NA,TGTGCCAGCAGCTTATTTGAAGGGAACTACGAGCAGTACTTC,CASSLFEGNYEQYF
TRBJ2-3,NA,TRBV28,NA,TGTGCCAGCAGTCCCCTAGCGCCAAGCACAGATACGCAGTATTTT,CASSPLAPSTDTQYF
TRBJ2-5,NA,TRBV11-3,NA,TGTGCCAGCAGCCCACCGGGGGACTTCCAAGAGACCCAGTACTTC,CASSPPGDFQETQYF
TRBJ2-3,TRBD1,TRBV27,NA,TGTGCCAGCAGCCCCGCAGGACAGGGATGGGGAGATACGCAGTATTTT,CASSPAGQGWGDTQYF
TRBJ2-2,NA,TRBV6-1,NA,TGTGCCAGCAGCCCAACTGGGTGGACCGGGGAGCTGTTTTTT,CASSPTGWTGELFF
TRBJ2-1,TRBD1,TRBV7-9,NA,TGTGCCAGCAGCCCGCGTACCGTGGACAGGTACAATGAGCAGTTCTTC,CASSPRTVDRYNEQFF
TRBJ1-2,NA,TRBV25-1,NA,TGTGCCAGCAGTGGGGGCTGGGGCTACACCTTC,CASSGGWGYTF
TRBJ1-2,NA,TRBV30,NA,TGTGCCTGGAGTCGAGATCCCACATCGGCTAACTATGGCTACACCTTC,CAWSRDPTSANYGYTF
TRBJ1-2,NA,TRBV28,NA,TGTGCCAGCAGAATATCTAGTCGGGGGGGAGGCTACACCTTC,CASRISSRGGGYTF
TRBJ2-1,NA,TRBV5-8,NA,TGTGCCAGCAGCTTCCGCAGCTCCTACAATGAGCAGTTCTTC,CASSFRSSYNEQFF
TRBJ1-1,TRBD1,TRBV29-1,NA,TGCAGCGTTGTAAGGACAGGGGGCTTTACTGAAGCTTTCTTT,CSVVRTGGFTEAFF